One TCR beta chain is described in this entry. The antigen is undetermined. J was trimmed by 4 bases and V by 5 bases; bases with no gene match: 14. Germline loops: CDR1 MNHEY, CDR2 SMNVEV (reference sequence). This CDR3 is 20 amino acids long. Measured with immunoSEQ multiplex PCR; TCRdb has only the in-frame clones, and not every one. The sample gives about 41,000 clones, over 60% of which show up once; about 3.1% is in the top ten. ViraFEST used viral peptide pools to expand antigen-specific CD4+ T cells before sequencing. A roughly ten-day culture period preceded the isolation of CD4+ T cells. The vaccine recipients had no prior SARS-CoV-2 infection, with negative nucleocapsid antibodies. Half-medium exchanges with IL-2 medium took place on days 3 and 7. The record originates from a study of vaccination effects on CD4 cells after COVID-19. Overall study: Each participant was administered two doses of either the BNT162b2 or the mRNA-1273 vaccine. Overall study findings and caveats: Clones arising from infection and from vaccination showed marked clonal contraction late after vaccination. Few convalescent patients and no early post-infection timepoints were included in the study.

Here the sequenced sample was CD4+ T cells from PBMCs cultured with HCoV-NL63 spike peptides, taken before COVID-19 vaccination. The receptor was derived from a human donor who received a COVID-19 vaccine. The rearrangement links TRBV27 to TRBJ2-2, with 15 nucleotides matching TRBD2. The chain's CDR3 is CASSTRPGLAGGPGTGELFF. CDR3 DNA: TGTGCCAGCAGTACAAGACCTGGACTAGCGGGGGGGCCGGGCACCGGGGAGCTGTTTTTT.